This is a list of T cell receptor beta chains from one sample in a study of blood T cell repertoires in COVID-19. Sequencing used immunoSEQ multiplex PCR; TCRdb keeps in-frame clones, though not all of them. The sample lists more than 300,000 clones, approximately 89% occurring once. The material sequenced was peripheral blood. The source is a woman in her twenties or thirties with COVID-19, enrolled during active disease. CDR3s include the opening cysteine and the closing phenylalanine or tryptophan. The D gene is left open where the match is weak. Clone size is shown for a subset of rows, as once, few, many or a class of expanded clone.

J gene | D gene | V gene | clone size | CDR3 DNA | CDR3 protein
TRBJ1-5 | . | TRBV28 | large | TGTGCCAGCAGTTTAGTCGACACACTGATCCCCCAGCATTTT | CASSLVDTLIPQHF
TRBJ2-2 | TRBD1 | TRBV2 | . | TGTGCCAGCAGTGCGGGGACAGGGTGGAACGGGGAGCTGTTTTTT | CASSAGTGWNGELFF
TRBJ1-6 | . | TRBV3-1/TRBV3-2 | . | TGTGCCAGCACCCTTGGACAGTATAATTCACCCCTCCACTTT | CASTLGQYNSPLHF
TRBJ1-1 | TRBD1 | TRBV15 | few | TGTGCCACCAGACAGGGGGAGACTGAAGCTTTCTTT | CATRQGETEAFF
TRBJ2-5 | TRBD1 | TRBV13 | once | TGTGCCAGCAGCAAACGGACAGGCGGAGAGACCCAGTACTTC | CASSKRTGGETQYF
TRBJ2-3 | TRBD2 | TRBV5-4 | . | TGTGCCAGCAGCTTGCGTCGCGGGAGGGACACAGATACGCAGTATTTT | CASSLRRGRDTDTQYF
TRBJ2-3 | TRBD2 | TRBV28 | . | TGTGCCAGCAGTTTCTGGGGGATTGGGAGGGCCAGTTCTAGCACAGATACGCAGTATTTT | CASSFWGIGRASSSTDTQYF
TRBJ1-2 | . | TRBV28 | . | TGTGGAGACAGACGGCGAGCTAACTATGGCTACACCTTC | CGDRRRANYGYTF
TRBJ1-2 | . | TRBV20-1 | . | TGCAGTGCTTGGGCAGCCGGCTACACCTTC | CSAWAAGYTF
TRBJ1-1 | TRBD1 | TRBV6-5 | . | TGTGCCAGCAGGAGCACAGGGGGTGTGGCTGAAGCTTTCTTT | CASRSTGGVAEAFF
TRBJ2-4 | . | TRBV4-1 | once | TGCGCCAGCAGCCAACGGGTAGCCAAAAACATTCAGTACTTC | CASSQRVAKNIQYF
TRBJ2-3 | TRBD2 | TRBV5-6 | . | TGTGCCAGCAGCCGACCAAGCGGGAGTGGCACAGATACGCAGTATTTT | CASSRPSGSGTDTQYF
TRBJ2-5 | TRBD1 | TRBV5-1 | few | TGCGCCAGCAGCAACGGACAGGGCCAAGAGACCCAGTACTTC | CASSNGQGQETQYF
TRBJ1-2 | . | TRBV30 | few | TGTGCCTGGAGCGGGTTGCGGGGAGGAGGCTACACCTTC | CAWSGLRGGGYTF
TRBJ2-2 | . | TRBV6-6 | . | TGTGCCAGCAGGGGACAATTCACCGGGGAGCTGTTTTTT | CASRGQFTGELFF
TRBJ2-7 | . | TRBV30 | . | TGTGCCTGGAGTGTATTCGTAGATGGCGAGCAGTACTTC | CAWSVFVDGEQYF
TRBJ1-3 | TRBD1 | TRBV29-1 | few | TGCAGCGGAGTGACAGGGGGGTCTGGAAACACCATATATTTT | CSGVTGGSGNTIYF
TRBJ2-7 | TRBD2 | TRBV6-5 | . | TGTGCCAGCAGTCCGGGACTAGCGGGAGCCGAGCAGTACTTC | CASSPGLAGAEQYF
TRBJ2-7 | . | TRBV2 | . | TGTGCCAGCAGTGATTACACCCCCTACGAGCAGTACTTC | CASSDYTPYEQYF
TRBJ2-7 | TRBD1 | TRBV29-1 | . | TGCAGCGCCCTGACAGGGGAGTCCCTCGAGCAGTACTTC | CSALTGESLEQYF
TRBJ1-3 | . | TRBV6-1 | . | TGTGCCAGCAGTGACCTTGGAAACACCATATATTTT | CASSDLGNTIYF
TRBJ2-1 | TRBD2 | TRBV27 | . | TGTGCCAGCAGTTTAAGGGGCGGGAGGGTCGGCAATGAGCAGTTCTTC | CASSLRGGRVGNEQFF
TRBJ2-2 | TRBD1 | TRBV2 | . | TGTGCCAGCAGTGCGGATTATTGGACAGGGCGCTCCGGGGAGCTGTTTTTT | CASSADYWTGRSGELFF
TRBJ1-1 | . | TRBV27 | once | TGTGCCAGCAGTTTGGTGGGAGGACGAAGGAACACTGAAGCTTTCTTT | CASSLVGGRRNTEAFF
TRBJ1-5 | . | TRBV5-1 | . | TGCGCCAGCAGCGAAAGACCCCTCCGGACAGACAATCAGCCCCAGCATTTT | CASSERPLRTDNQPQHF
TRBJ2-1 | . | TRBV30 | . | TGTGCCTGGAGTGTAAAAGCCTTGGACTTCAACTCCTACAATGAGCAGTTCTTC | CAWSVKALDFNSYNEQFF
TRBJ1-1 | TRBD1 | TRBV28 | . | TGTGCCAGCAGCTTGACAGGGAAGGGCACTGAAGCTTTCTTT | CASSLTGKGTEAFF
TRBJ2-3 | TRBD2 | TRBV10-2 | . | TGCGCCAGCGACCGACTAGCGGGGCCCACAGATACGCAGTATTTT | CASDRLAGPTDTQYF
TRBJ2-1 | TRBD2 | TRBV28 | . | TGTGCCAGCAGTCAAACTAGCGGGAGGAAGAATGAGCAGTTCTTC | CASSQTSGRKNEQFF
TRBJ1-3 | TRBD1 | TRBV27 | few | TGTGCCAGCAGTTTGGGCGGGACAGGGGGCCCTGGAAACACCATATATTTT | CASSLGGTGGPGNTIYF
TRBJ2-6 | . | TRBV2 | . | TGTGCCAGCAGCCGCATGACTCAGGGCGAGGAAAACGTCCTGACTTTC | CASSRMTQGEENVLTF
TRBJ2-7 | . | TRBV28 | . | TGTGCCAGCAGTTTACAAAACTCCTACGAGCAGTACTTC | CASSLQNSYEQYF
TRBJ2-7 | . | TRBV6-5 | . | TGTGCCAGCAGCACCGACCCAGGTACTAGGGAGCAGTACTTC | CASSTDPGTREQYF
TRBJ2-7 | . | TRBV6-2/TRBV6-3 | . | TGTGCCAGCAGTTACTCGGGGGCCTTAAACTACGAGCAGTACTTC | CASSYSGALNYEQYF
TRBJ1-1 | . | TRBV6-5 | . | TGTGCCAGCCATCTTCGAGTGAACACTGAAGCTTTCTTT | CASHLRVNTEAFF
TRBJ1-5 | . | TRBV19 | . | TGTGCCAGTAGTTGGAGTGATAGCAATCAGCCCCAGCATTTT | CASSWSDSNQPQHF
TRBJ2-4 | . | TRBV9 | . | TGTGCCAGCAGCGTAGGGGGAGACAAAAACATTCAGTACTTC | CASSVGGDKNIQYF
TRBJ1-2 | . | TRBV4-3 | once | TGCGCCAGCAGCCAGACTCCGGGGAATCACTACGGCTACACCTTC | CASSQTPGNHYGYTF
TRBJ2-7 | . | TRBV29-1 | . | TGCAGCGTTACCAAGACAGCCTCCTACGAGCAGTACTTC | CSVTKTASYEQYF
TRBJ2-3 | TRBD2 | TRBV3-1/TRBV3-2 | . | TGTGCCAGCAGCCAACTAGGCGGGAGGGCAGATACGCAGTATTTT | CASSQLGGRADTQYF
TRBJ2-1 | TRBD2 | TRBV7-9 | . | TGTGCCAGCACCCCCGGACTAGCGGGAGATAGCTCCTACAATGAGCAGTTCTTC | CASTPGLAGDSSYNEQFF
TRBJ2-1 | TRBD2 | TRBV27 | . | TGTGCCAGCAGTTTATCAAGCGGGGGTTACAATGAGCAGTTCTTC | CASSLSSGGYNEQFF
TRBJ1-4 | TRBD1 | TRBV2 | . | TGTGCCAGCAGGGGGGATAGACAGGGGAATGAAAAACTGTTTTTT | CASRGDRQGNEKLFF
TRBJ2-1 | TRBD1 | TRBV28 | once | TGTGCCAGCACCAGGACAGGGGTAACAGGCGAGCAGTTCTTC | CASTRTGVTGEQFF
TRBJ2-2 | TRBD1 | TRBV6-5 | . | TGTGCCAGCAGACACAGGGGATCCACCGGGGAGCTGTTTTTT | CASRHRGSTGELFF
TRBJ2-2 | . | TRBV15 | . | TGTGCCACCAGCAGCGGGGGTCGAGACACCGGGGAGCTGTTTTTT | CATSSGGRDTGELFF
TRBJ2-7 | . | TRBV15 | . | TGTGCCACCAGCAGAGGTTCGGGGGCGGGAGCTATAGTCGAGCAGTACTTC | CATSRGSGAGAIVEQYF
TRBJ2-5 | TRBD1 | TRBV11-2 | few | TGTGCCAGCAGCTTAGACGGGACAGCCCAAGAGACCCAGTACTTC | CASSLDGTAQETQYF
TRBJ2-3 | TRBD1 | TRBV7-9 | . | TGTGCCAGCAGCTTAGATACGATAGGGGGCGCGACAGATACGCAGTATTTT | CASSLDTIGGATDTQYF
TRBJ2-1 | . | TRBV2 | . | TGTGCCAGCAGTGACCCTCCGACTAGATCAAGCGAGCAGTTCTTC | CASSDPPTRSSEQFF
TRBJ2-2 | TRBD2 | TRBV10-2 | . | TGCGCCAGCAAGGGACTAGCGGGAGTCGGCACCGGGGAGCTGTTTTTT | CASKGLAGVGTGELFF
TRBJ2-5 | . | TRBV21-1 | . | TGTGCCAGCAGCAAATGGGGACTAGCGGGAGGGCCCGGGACCCAGTACTTC | CASSKWGLAGGPGTQYF
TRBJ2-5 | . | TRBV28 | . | TGTGCCAGCAGTTTGGGGGGTGAAGAGACCCAGTACTTC | CASSLGGEETQYF
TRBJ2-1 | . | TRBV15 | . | TGTGCCACCAGCAGAGACTCGCGGGCCGACAATGAGCAGTTCTTC | CATSRDSRADNEQFF
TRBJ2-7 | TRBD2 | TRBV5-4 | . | TGTGCCAGCAGCTTAAGCGGGAGTCTCTCCTACGAGCAGTACTTC | CASSLSGSLSYEQYF